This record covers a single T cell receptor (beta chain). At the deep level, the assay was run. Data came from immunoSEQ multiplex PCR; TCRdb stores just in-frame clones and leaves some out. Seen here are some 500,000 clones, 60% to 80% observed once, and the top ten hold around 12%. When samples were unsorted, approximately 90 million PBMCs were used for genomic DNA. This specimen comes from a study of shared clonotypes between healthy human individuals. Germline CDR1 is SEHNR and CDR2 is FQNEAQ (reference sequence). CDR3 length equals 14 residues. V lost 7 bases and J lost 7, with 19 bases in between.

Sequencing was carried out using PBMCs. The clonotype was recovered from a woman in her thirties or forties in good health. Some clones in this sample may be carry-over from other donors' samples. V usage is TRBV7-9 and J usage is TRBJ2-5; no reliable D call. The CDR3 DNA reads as TGTGCCAGCAACCCTCCAAGCGAGTCACGGACCCAGTACTTC. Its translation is CASNPPSESRTQYF. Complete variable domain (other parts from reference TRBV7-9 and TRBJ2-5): DTGVSQNPRHKITKRGQNVTFRCDPISEHNRLYWYRQTLGQGPEFLTYFQNEAQLEKSRLLSDRFSAERPKGSFSTLEIQRTEQGDSAMYLCASNPPSESRTQYFGPGTRLLVL.